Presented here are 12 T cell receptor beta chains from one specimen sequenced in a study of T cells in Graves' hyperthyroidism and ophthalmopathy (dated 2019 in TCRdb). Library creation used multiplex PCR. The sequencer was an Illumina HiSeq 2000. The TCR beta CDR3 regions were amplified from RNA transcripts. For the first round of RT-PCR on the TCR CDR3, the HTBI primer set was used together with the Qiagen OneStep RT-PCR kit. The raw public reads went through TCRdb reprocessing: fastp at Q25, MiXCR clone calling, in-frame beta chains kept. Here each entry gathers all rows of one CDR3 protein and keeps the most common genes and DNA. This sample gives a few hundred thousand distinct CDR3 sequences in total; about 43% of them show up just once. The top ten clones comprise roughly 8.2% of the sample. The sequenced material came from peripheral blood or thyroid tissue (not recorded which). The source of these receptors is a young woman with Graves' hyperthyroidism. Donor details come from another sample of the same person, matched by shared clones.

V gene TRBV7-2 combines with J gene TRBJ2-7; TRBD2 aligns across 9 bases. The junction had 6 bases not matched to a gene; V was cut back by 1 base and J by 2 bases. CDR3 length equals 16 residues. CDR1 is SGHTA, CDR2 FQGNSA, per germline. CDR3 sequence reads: CASSLGASGTPYEQYF. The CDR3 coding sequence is TGTGCCAGCAGCTTAGGAGCTAGCGGGACCCCCTACGAGCAGTACTTC.

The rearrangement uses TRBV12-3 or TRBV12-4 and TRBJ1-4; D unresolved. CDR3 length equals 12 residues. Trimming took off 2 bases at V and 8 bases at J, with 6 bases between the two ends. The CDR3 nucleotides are TGTGCCAGCAGTTTACCTTTCGAAAAACTGTTTTTT. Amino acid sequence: CASSLPFEKLFF.

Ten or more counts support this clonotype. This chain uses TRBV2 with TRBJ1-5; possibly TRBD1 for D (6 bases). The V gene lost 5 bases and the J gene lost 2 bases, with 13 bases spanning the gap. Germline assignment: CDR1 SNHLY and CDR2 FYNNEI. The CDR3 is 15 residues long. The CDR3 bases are TGTGCCAGCAGTTATCAGGGGAATCGCAATCAGCCCCAGCATTTT. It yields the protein CASSYQGNRNQPQHF.

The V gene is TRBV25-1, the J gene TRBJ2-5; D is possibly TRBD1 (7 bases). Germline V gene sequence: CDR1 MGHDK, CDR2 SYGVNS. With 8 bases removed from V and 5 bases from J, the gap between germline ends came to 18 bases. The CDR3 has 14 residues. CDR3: CASPPPGGGETQYF. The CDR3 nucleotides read TGTGCCAGCCCACCCCCAGGGGGAGGCGAGACCCAGTACTTC.

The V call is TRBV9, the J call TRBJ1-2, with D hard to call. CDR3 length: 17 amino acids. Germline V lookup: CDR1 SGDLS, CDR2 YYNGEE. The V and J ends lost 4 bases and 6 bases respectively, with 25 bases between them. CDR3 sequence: CASSTRSWVIDKDGYTF. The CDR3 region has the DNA TGTGCCAGCAGCACCCGGTCCTGGGTTATCGACAAGGATGGCTACACCTTC. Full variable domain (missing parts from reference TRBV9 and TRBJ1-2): DSGVTQTPKHLITATGQRVTLRCSPRSGDLSVYWYQQSLDQGLQFLIQYYNGEERAKGNILERFSAQQFPDLHSELNLSSLELGDSALYFCASSTRSWVIDKDGYTFGSGTRLTVV.

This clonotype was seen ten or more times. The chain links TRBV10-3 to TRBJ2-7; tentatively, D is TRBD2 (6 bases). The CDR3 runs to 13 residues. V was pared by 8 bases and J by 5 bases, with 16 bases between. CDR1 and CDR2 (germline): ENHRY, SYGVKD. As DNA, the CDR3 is TGTGCCATCCGGAGGGGCCGAGGTGACGAGCAGTACTTC. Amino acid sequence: CAIRRGRGDEQYF.

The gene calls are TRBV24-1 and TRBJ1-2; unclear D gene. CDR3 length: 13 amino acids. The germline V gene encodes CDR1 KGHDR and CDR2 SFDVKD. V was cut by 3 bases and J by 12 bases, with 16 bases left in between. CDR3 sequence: CATSDPKPNDNTF. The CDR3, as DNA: TGTGCCACCAGTGATCCCAAACCGAATGACAACACCTTC.

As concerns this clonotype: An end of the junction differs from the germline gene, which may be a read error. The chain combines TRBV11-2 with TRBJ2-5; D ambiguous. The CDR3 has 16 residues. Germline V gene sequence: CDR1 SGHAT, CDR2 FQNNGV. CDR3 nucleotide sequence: TGTGCCAGCAGCTTAGATGTAGCTCGTACCCAAGGGACCCAGTACTTC. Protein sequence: CASSLDVARTQGTQYF.

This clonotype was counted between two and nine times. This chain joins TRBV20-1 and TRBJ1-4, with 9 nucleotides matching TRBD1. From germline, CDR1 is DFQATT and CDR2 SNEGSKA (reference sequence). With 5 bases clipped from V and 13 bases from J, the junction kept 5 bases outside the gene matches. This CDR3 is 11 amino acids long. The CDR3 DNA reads TGCAGTGCTCCGGGACAGGGTCGACTGTTTTTT. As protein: CSAPGQGRLFF.

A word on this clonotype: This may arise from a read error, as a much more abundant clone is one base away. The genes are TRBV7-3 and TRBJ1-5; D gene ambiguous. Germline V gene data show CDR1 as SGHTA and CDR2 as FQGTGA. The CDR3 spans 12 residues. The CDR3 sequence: CAGSLYGKPQHF. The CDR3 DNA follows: TGTGCCGGCAGCTTATACGGGAAGCCCCAGCATTTT.

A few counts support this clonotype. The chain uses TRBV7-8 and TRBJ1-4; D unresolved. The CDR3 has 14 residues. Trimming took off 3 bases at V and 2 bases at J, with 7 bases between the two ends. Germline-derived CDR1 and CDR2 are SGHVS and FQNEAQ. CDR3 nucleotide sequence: TGTGCCAGCAGCTTTTGGTGGACTAATGAAAAACTGTTTTTT. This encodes CASSFWWTNEKLFF.

For the CDR3, the DNA is TGTGCCAGCAGCGGGAGGACAGTTCCCTCCTACGAGCAGTACTTC. It is translated as CASSGRTVPSYEQYF. V usage is TRBV7-9 and J usage is TRBJ2-7; D might be TRBD1 or TRBD2, each matching 6 bases. In germline, CDR1 is SEHNR, CDR2 FQNEAQ (reference sequence). V dropped 5 bases and J dropped 0 bases, with 14 bases sitting between them. The CDR3 runs 15 residues.